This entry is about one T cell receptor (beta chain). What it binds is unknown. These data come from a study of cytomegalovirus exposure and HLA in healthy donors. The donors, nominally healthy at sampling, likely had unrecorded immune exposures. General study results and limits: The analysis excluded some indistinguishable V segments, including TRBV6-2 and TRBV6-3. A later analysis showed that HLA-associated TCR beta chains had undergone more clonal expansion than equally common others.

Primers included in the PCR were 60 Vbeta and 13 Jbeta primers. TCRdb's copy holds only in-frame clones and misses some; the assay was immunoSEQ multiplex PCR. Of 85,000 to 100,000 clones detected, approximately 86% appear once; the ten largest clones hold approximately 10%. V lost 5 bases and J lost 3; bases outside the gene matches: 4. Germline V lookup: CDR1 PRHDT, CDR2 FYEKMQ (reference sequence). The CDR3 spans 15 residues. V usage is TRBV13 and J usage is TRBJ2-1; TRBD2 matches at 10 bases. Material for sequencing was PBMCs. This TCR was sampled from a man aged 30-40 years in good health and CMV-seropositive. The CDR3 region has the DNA TGTGCCAGCAGCCACGGACTAGCGGTCTACAATGAGCAGTTCTTC. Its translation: CASSHGLAVYNEQFF.